Shown below are 7 T cell receptor beta chains from a single sample sequenced in a study of blood T cells in healthy people across ages. With a J-beta primer mix and a sample-barcoded 5' primer, a second PCR ran about 7 to 12 cycles. TCRdb fed the 5' RACE reads into MiXCR, producing one record per CDR3 protein. The sample lists around 1,800,000 distinct CDR3 sequences; 30% to 40% were seen once. Sequencing was carried out using blood. The receptors were gathered from a human donor in good health.

This chain links TRBV11-2 with TRBJ2-3; D is possibly TRBD1 or TRBD2 (6 bases each). The CDR3 extends over 14 amino acids. Germline CDR1 SGHAT, CDR2 FQNNGV. V lost 5 bases and J 5 bases, leaving 14 bases between the germline ends. In DNA form, the CDR3 reads TGTGCCAGCAGCGACTGGGGGGCGAAAGATACGCAGTATTTT. As protein: CASSDWGAKDTQYF.

The CDR3 here is CASSPDRGRRTEAFF. The CDR3 DNA is TGTGCCAGCAGCCCTGACAGGGGGCGGAGGACTGAAGCTTTCTTT. The chain links TRBV5-5 to TRBJ1-1; 10 bases are shared with TRBD1. The germline CDR1 and CDR2 sequences are SGHKS and YYEKEE (reference sequence). The length of the CDR3 is 15 residues. V was clipped by 4 bases and J by 5 bases; unmatched bases: 8.

CDR3 protein: CASSQMLPSYGYTF. The CDR3 DNA reads TGTGCCAGCAGCCAAATGTTACCGTCCTATGGCTACACCTTC. The chain couples TRBV3-1 to TRBJ1-2; unclear D gene. The CDR3 runs to 14 residues. Germline CDR1 reads LGHDT; CDR2 reads YNNKEL (reference sequence). Trimming shortened V by 2 bases and J by 4 bases, and 11 bases separated the two germline ends. Combining the CDR3 with reference TRBV3-1 and TRBJ1-2 gives the whole variable domain DTAVSQTPKYLVTQMGNDKSIKCEQNLGHDTMYWYKQDSKKFLKIMFSYNNKELIINETVPNRFSPKSPDKAHLNLHINSLELGDSAVYFCASSQMLPSYGYTFGSGTRLTVV.

The chain uses TRBV4-1 and TRBJ1-2; 8 bases align to TRBD1. Per the germline V gene, CDR1 is MGHRA and CDR2 is YSYEKL. V shed 0 bases, J shed 12 bases, and the junction held 6 bases outside the gene matches. This CDR3 has 13 amino acids. In DNA, the CDR3 is TGCGCCAGCAGCCAAGAACTGGACAGGGCCCACACCTTC. Its protein product is CASSQELDRAHTF.

The chain carries TRBV5-1 and TRBJ2-3; D is unresolved. The CDR3 loop spans 14 amino acids. Per the germline V gene, CDR1 is SGHRS and CDR2 is YFSETQ. V lost 4 bases to trimming and J lost 5 bases, with 14 bases between them. This chain's CDR3 is CASSGVATRDTQYF. CDR3 nucleotides: TGCGCCAGCAGCGGGGTGGCGACCCGAGATACGCAGTATTTT.

This clonotype appeared a few times. The chain joins TRBV6-2 or TRBV6-3 to TRBJ1-2, with D possibly being TRBD1 (5 bases). V was shortened by 4 bases and J by 5 bases, with 14 bases between the two germline ends. Germline V gene lookup returns CDR1 MNHEY and CDR2 SVGEGT. This CDR3 comprises 14 residues. For the CDR3, the DNA is TGTGCCAGCAGTTGGGACGGAGGATATTATGGCTACACCTTC. Its translation is CASSWDGGYYGYTF.

This clonotype came up a few times. The chain couples TRBV11-2 to TRBJ2-5; possibly TRBD1 or TRBD2 for D (6 bases each). The CDR3 consists of 15 residues. In germline, CDR1 is SGHAT, CDR2 FQNNGV. Trimming removed 6 bases from V and 5 bases from J, with 19 bases in between. Written as DNA, the CDR3 is TGTGCCAGCAGTAACCGCGGGGACACCTGGGAGACCCAGTACTTC. It yields the protein CASSNRGDTWETQYF. Combining the CDR3 with reference TRBV11-2 and TRBJ2-5 gives the whole variable domain EAGVAQSPRYKIIEKRQSVAFWCNPISGHATLYWYQQILGQGPKLLIQFQNNGVVDDSQLPKDRFSAERLKGVDSTLKIQPAKLEDSAVYLCASSNRGDTWETQYFGPGTRLLVL.